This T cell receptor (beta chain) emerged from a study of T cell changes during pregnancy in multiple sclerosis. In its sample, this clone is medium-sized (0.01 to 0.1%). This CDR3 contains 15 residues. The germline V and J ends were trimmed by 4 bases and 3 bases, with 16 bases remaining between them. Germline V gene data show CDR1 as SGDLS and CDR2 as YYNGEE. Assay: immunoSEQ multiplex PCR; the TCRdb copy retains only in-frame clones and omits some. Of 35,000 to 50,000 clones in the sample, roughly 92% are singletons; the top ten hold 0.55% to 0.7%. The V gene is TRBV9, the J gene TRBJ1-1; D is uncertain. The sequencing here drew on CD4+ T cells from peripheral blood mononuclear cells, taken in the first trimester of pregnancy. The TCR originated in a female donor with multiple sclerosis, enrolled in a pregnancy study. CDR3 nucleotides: TGTGCCAGCAGCCCCAATCCTCGCCCAGACACTGAAGCTTTCTTT. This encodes CASSPNPRPDTEAFF.